The source of this T cell receptor beta chain is a study of T cells in Graves' hyperthyroidism and ophthalmopathy. On the study more broadly: Prior to any treatment, at the point of initial diagnosis, peripheral blood was collected.

Patients between 18 and 65 years old had hyperthyroidism, newly diagnosed and lasting under 2 months. The germline V and J ends were trimmed by 4 bases and 5 bases, with 8 bases remaining between them. The CDR3 consists of 12 residues. CDR1 and CDR2 (germline): SNHLY, FYNNEI. This clonotype appeared many times. RNA transcripts gave rise to amplified TCR beta CDR3 regions. HTBI primers were the set used in a first-round RT-PCR of the TCR CDR3. TCRdb recomputed calls from the multiplex PCR reads with MiXCR, one row per CDR3 protein. The sample contains about 560,000 distinct CDR3 sequences, around 15% of which appear only once.

The material sequenced was blood. V usage is TRBV2 and J usage is TRBJ1-1; D perhaps matches TRBD1 (6 bases). The source is a woman between 35 and 50 years old with Graves' hyperthyroidism. The DNA for the CDR3 is TGTGCCAGCAGTGCAGGGGAAACTGAAGCTTTCTTT. Its protein is CASSAGETEAFF.